The 3 T cell receptor beta chains given below trace back to one sample, sequenced in a study of cytomegalovirus exposure and HLA in healthy donors. The protocol was immunoSEQ multiplex PCR, while the TCRdb copy is restricted to in-frame clones and leaves out a portion. The sample lists roughly 150,000 clones; roughly nine tenths were seen once. The specimen sequenced was PBMCs. The receptors here all came from a young man in good health and CMV-seronegative.

The chain uses TRBV7-2 and TRBJ2-4; 8 nucleotides align to TRBD1. J was trimmed by 7 bases and V by 6 bases; bases with no gene match: 11. CDR1 SGHTA and CDR2 FQGNSA come from the germline V gene. The CDR3 has 15 residues. The CDR3 loop is CASSSFRDRRNIQYF. Written as DNA, the CDR3 is TGTGCCAGCAGTTCCTTCCGGGACAGGCGTAACATTCAGTACTTC.

The chain combines TRBV6-5 with TRBJ1-1, with 8 bases fitting TRBD1. Looked up from germline, CDR1 is MNHEY and CDR2 is SVGAGI. V shed 7 bases, J shed 7 bases, and the junction held 11 bases outside the gene matches. This CDR3 region has 14 residues. As DNA, the CDR3 is TGTGCCAGCACCCTCGTGCAGGGGGCCATTGAAGCTTTCTTT. As protein: CASTLVQGAIEAFF.

The chain recombines TRBV5-1 with TRBJ1-1; 9 nucleotides align to TRBD1. V dropped 4 bases and J dropped 4; count of bases not matched to a gene: 5. Germline CDR1 SGHRS, CDR2 YFSETQ. This CDR3 has 14 residues. As DNA, the CDR3 is TGCGCCAGCAGCAAAGAGACAGGGGGCACTGAAGCTTTCTTT. This sequence encodes CASSKETGGTEAFF.